These 16 T cell receptor beta chains share one sample of origin, sequenced in a study of post-analysis software for immune sequencing data. The study, taken as a whole, reports: Elevated frequency relative to controls characterized several TRBV segments in patients, TRBV5-6, TRBV5-1 and TRBV20-1 among them.

Their antigens are not known. The library was made from cDNA and included unique molecular identifiers. MiXCR was run by TCRdb on the PCR reads, yielding one entry per CDR3 protein. The data hold fewer than 600,000 distinct CDR3 sequences, with over 35% observed a single time. Specimen: blood. These receptors came from a girl between 10 and 17 years old with multiple sclerosis.

At least ten counts were recorded for this clonotype. One junction end does not reproduce the germline sequence, and a read error may be involved. The chain recombines TRBV5-1 with TRBJ2-3; the D is unclear. The germline gives CDR1 SGHRS, CDR2 YFSETQ. CDR3 length: 14 amino acids. This CDR3 is CASSSGTSTDTQYF. The CDR3 DNA sequence: TGTGCCAGCAGCTCCGGAACTAGCACAGATACGCAGTATTTT.

The gene calls are TRBV2 and TRBJ2-3; 9 nucleotides align to TRBD2. With V trimmed by 6 bases and J by 4 bases, 11 bases remained unmatched. The CDR3 is 16 amino acids. Germline loops: CDR1 SNHLY, CDR2 FYNNEI. The CDR3 sequence is CASSIPGLAQADTQYF. In DNA, the CDR3 is TGTGCCAGCAGCATACCGGGACTAGCACAGGCAGATACGCAGTATTTT.

The CDR3: CASSQRPYGYTF. In DNA form, the CDR3 reads TGTGCCAGCAGCCAACGGCCCTATGGCTACACCTTC. V and J are TRBV3-1 and TRBJ1-2; D uncertain. V lost 2 bases and J 4 bases, leaving 5 bases between the germline ends. The CDR3 is 12 residues long. Germline lookup yields CDR1 LGHDT and CDR2 YNNKEL (reference sequence).

This clonotype was picked up a small number of times. The rearrangement links TRBV12-3 or TRBV12-4 to TRBJ2-7; TRBD2 matches 10 bases. The CDR3 totals 12 residues. Trimming at V came to 5 bases and at J to 6 bases, leaving 1 base not matched to a gene. The CDR3 loop reads CASSRTSGEQYF. Here the CDR3 DNA reads TGTGCCAGCAGTAGGACTAGCGGCGAGCAGTACTTC.

J is TRBJ2-7 and V is TRBV5-1; no clear D gene. This CDR3 is 13 amino acids long. The V gene lost 2 bases and the J gene lost 3 bases, with 9 bases spanning the gap. Germline-derived CDR1 and CDR2 are SGHRS and YFSETQ. The CDR3 loop reads CASSLRGDYEQYF. In nucleotides, the CDR3 is TGCGCCAGCAGCTTACGTGGGGACTACGAGCAGTACTTC.

The CDR3 region is CASSLGGSGSWQYF. The CDR3 DNA reads TGTGCCAGCAGCTTGGGTGGTTCGGGGTCGTGGCAGTACTTC. V usage is TRBV5-6 and J usage is TRBJ2-4; tentatively, D is TRBD2 (5 bases). V gave up 0 bases and J gave up 13 bases, with 17 bases separating them. The CDR3 consists of 14 residues. The germline gives CDR1 SGHDT, CDR2 YYEEEE.

This clonotype was recorded a few times. This chain links TRBV6-5 with TRBJ1-5; weak D call: TRBD1 (5 bases). With 2 bases removed from V and 0 bases from J, the gap between germline ends came to 20 bases. Germline V gene sequence: CDR1 MNHEY, CDR2 SVGAGI. There are 19 residues in the CDR3. CDR3 sequence reads: CASSYGGGWGDYSNQPQHF. For the CDR3, the DNA is TGTGCCAGCAGTTACGGGGGGGGTTGGGGGGATTATAGCAATCAGCCCCAGCATTTT.

The CDR3 coding sequence is TGCAGTGCTAGATCGGGACAGGGAAGTTTCTACGAGCAGTACTTC. It encodes CSARSGQGSFYEQYF. The rearrangement joins TRBV20-1 to TRBJ2-7; 9 nucleotides line up with TRBD1. The V gene end was trimmed by 2 bases and the J gene end by 3 bases; junction bases not matched to a gene: 8. CDR3 length: 15 amino acids. Looked up from germline, CDR1 is DFQATT and CDR2 is SNEGSKA (reference sequence).

The rearrangement joins TRBV11-2 to TRBJ2-5; D remains ambiguous. Gene TRBJ2-7 matches the end of the DNA better, so the J call may be wrong. CDR1 is SGHAT, CDR2 FQNNGV, per germline. This CDR3 region has 16 residues. The CDR3 region is CASSLGALSVSYEQYF. The CDR3 nucleotides are TGTGCCAGCAGCTTAGGGGCACTCAGCGTCTCCTACGAGCAGTACTTC.

This clonotype was counted between two and nine times. This could be a read error, since a much larger clone is one nucleotide away. This chain uses TRBV20-1 with TRBJ2-1; the match to TRBD2 covers 8 bases. With V trimmed by 4 bases and J by 2 bases, 1 base remained unmatched. Germline CDR1 and CDR2: DFQATT and SNEGSKA (reference sequence). The CDR3 is made up of 13 amino acids. The CDR3, as DNA: TGCAGTGCTAACGGGAGGGCCTACAATGAGCAGTTCTTC. This gives the protein CSANGRAYNEQFF.

This clonotype appeared a few times. The chain is built from TRBV6-1 and TRBJ2-7; D is uncertain. Trimming left V 1 base short and J 2 bases short, with 12 bases between. Germline V gives CDR1 MNHNS, CDR2 SASEGT. The CDR3 has 15 residues. CDR3 residues: CASSEDRTRAYEQYF. In nucleotides, the CDR3 is TGTGCCAGCAGTGAAGATAGGACGAGAGCCTACGAGCAGTACTTC.

V usage is TRBV28 and J usage is TRBJ2-4; D may be TRBD1 (6 bases). From germline, CDR1 is MDHEN and CDR2 SYDVKM. The CDR3 contains 16 residues. V lost 6 bases and J lost 0, with 15 bases in between. The CDR3 loop reads CASSPGRGAAKNIQYF. CDR3 DNA: TGTGCCAGCAGCCCGGGCAGGGGAGCAGCCAAAAACATTCAGTACTTC.

This clonotype showed up many times. The V call is TRBV29-1, the J call TRBJ2-5; D is undetermined. Germline V lookup: CDR1 SQVTM, CDR2 ANQGSEA. V lost 4 bases, J lost 5 bases, and 8 bases lay in between. CDR3 length: 11 amino acids. The CDR3: CSVGAKETQYF. As DNA, the CDR3 is TGCAGCGTTGGAGCAAAGGAGACCCAGTACTTC. Full variable domain (rest looked up from reference TRBV29-1 and TRBJ2-5): SAVISQKPSRDICQRGTSLTIQCQVDSQVTMMFWYRQQPGQSLTLIATANQGSEATYESGFVIDKFPISRPNLTFSTLTVSNMSPEDSSIYLCSVGAKETQYFGPGTRLLVL.

This sequence joins TRBV28 and TRBJ2-1; D might be TRBD2 (7 bases). V lost 6 bases and J 3 bases, leaving 18 bases between the germline ends. Germline V CDR1 and CDR2: MDHEN, SYDVKM. The CDR3 is 16 residues long. CDR3 in DNA: TGTGCCAGCAGCCAAGGGGGGGGGCGCTTCTACAATGAGCAGTTCTTC. Protein product: CASSQGGGRFYNEQFF.

The gene calls are TRBV5-1 and TRBJ1-5; maybe TRBD1 (6 bases). Germline CDR1 reads SGHRS; CDR2 reads YFSETQ. The CDR3 totals 14 residues. The germline V and J ends were trimmed by 4 bases and 4 bases, with 12 bases remaining between them. CDR3 nucleotides: TGCGCCAGCAGCGATGGACAGTCTAATCAGCCCCAGCATTTT. Protein sequence: CASSDGQSNQPQHF.

This chain uses TRBV7-8 with TRBJ1-2; the match to TRBD1 covers 7 bases. The CDR3 totals 13 residues. Trimming at V came to 5 bases and at J to 3 bases, leaving 3 bases not matched to a gene. Germline assignment: CDR1 SGHVS and CDR2 FQNEAQ. CDR3 residues: CASSQGGDYGYTF. CDR3 DNA: TGTGCCAGCAGCCAAGGGGGCGACTATGGCTACACCTTC.